The 22 T cell receptor beta chains below all came from one sample that was sequenced in a study of control samples from healthy donors and cancer patients. Clones were sequenced by immunoSEQ multiplex PCR, and TCRdb holds only the in-frame ones, with some missing. Among 390,000 or so clones listed, around nine tenths were seen once. The sample taken for sequencing was PBMCs. Receptors were obtained from a man aged 35-49 years with head and neck cancer.

The chain links TRBV12-3 or TRBV12-4 to TRBJ1-1; possible D gene TRBD1, 5 bases. The CDR3 sequence is 13 residues long. Trimming shortened V by 1 base and J by 6 bases, and 9 bases separated the two germline ends. This CDR3 reads CASSLDRRSEAFF. The CDR3 bases are TGTGCCAGCAGTTTAGACAGGAGGTCTGAAGCTTTCTTT.

V and J are TRBV14 and TRBJ1-1; D gene ambiguous. Germline values: CDR1 SGHDN, CDR2 FVKESK. This CDR3 has 15 amino acids. V lost 0 bases to trimming and J lost 3 bases, with 11 bases between them. The CDR3 coding sequence is TGTGCCAGCAGCCAAGAAATCGGCAGGTACACTGAAGCTTTCTTT. It encodes CASSQEIGRYTEAFF.

The chain recombines TRBV12-5 with TRBJ2-1; TRBD1 is a possible D gene (5 bases). Germline V gene lookup returns CDR1 LGHNT and CDR2 FRNRAP. This CDR3 contains 16 residues. V was pared by 0 bases and J by 9 bases, with 18 bases between. The DNA for the CDR3 is TGTGCTAGTGGTTTGGTACCTGGGGCCATCGGCGCTGAGCAGTTCTTC. This encodes CASGLVPGAIGAEQFF.

This chain joins TRBV29-1 and TRBJ1-1, with D perhaps matching TRBD1 (5 bases). V lost 5 bases and J 1 base, leaving 14 bases between the germline ends. Germline assignment: CDR1 SQVTM and CDR2 ANQGSEA. The CDR3 contains 14 residues. The CDR3 protein is CSVRSGGKNTEAFF. CDR3 bases: TGCAGCGTTCGATCTGGGGGAAAGAACACTGAAGCTTTCTTT.

The rearrangement joins TRBV12-3 or TRBV12-4 to TRBJ1-2; maybe TRBD1 (6 bases). V lost 6 bases, J lost 8 bases, and 13 bases lay in between. This CDR3 is 12 amino acids long. This CDR3 reads CASSTGAGGYTF. The CDR3 nucleotides read TGTGCCAGCAGCACGGGGGCGGGAGGCTACACCTTC.

In DNA form, the CDR3 reads TGCGCCAGCAGCTTGGAAGGACAGGGGGCGCAGGAGCAGTACTTC. It encodes CASSLEGQGAQEQYF. The V gene is TRBV5-1, the J gene TRBJ2-7, with TRBD1 matching 11 bases. The CDR3 has 15 residues. V lost 0 bases, J lost 7 bases, and 6 bases stayed unmatched. Germline CDR1 and CDR2: SGHRS and YFSETQ.

The chain carries TRBV7-9 and TRBJ1-5; D is possibly TRBD1 (6 bases). The CDR3 is 14 amino acids. The ends were cut back, 5 bases at V and 5 bases at J, with 13 bases in the middle. Germline CDR1 is SEHNR and CDR2 is FQNEAQ (reference sequence). CDR3 in amino acids: CASSQTGSHQPQHF. As DNA, the CDR3 is TGTGCCAGCAGCCAAACAGGGAGCCATCAGCCCCAGCATTTT.

The J gene is TRBJ2-5, the V gene TRBV29-1; perhaps TRBD1 as D (5 bases). The CDR3 consists of 12 residues. V was trimmed by 2 bases and J by 2 bases, leaving 6 bases between them. Germline V gene sequence: CDR1 SQVTM, CDR2 ANQGSEA. Written as DNA, the CDR3 is TGCAGCGTTGAAAAGGGGCAAGAGACCCAGTACTTC. Encoded protein: CSVEKGQETQYF. Full variable domain (rest looked up from reference TRBV29-1 and TRBJ2-5): SAVISQKPSRDICQRGTSLTIQCQVDSQVTMMFWYRQQPGQSLTLIATANQGSEATYESGFVIDKFPISRPNLTFSTLTVSNMSPEDSSIYLCSVEKGQETQYFGPGTRLLVL.

The chain employs TRBV10-1 and TRBJ2-2; 8 positions agree with TRBD1. CDR1 and CDR2 from the germline V gene are WNHNN and SYGVQD (reference sequence). V was clipped by 4 bases and J by 7 bases; unmatched bases: 2. The CDR3 contains 13 residues. CDR3 loop: CASSAGGYGELFF. The CDR3 DNA follows: TGCGCCAGCAGTGCAGGGGGCTACGGGGAGCTGTTTTTT.

Written as DNA, the CDR3 is TGTGCCAGCAGCTCCGACAGTGCCCCGCTTCAGGGTAATGAAAAACTGTTTTTT. Translation gives CASSSDSAPLQGNEKLFF. This sequence joins TRBV13 and TRBJ1-4, with D possibly matching TRBD1 (5 bases). This CDR3 contains 18 residues. V shed 4 bases and J shed 4 bases, with 22 bases lying between them. Germline CDR1 PRHDT, CDR2 FYEKMQ (reference sequence).

This clone was seen more than once but under ten times. The CDR3 loop is CATSDSQAGGIDTQYF. The CDR3 DNA is TGTGCCACCAGTGATTCCCAGGCGGGGGGAATAGATACGCAGTATTTT. This chain links TRBV24-1 with TRBJ2-3; 8 positions match TRBD2. V was clipped by 2 bases and J by 5 bases; unmatched bases: 8. The CDR3 length is 16 residues. Germline-derived CDR1 and CDR2 are KGHDR and SFDVKD.

This chain joins TRBV6-6 and TRBJ2-7; a weak D match, TRBD1 (5 bases). V was cut by 2 bases and J by 2 bases, with 13 bases left in between. Germline V gene data show CDR1 as MNHNY and CDR2 as SVGAGI (reference sequence). CDR3 length: 15 amino acids. The CDR3 reads CASSYGAGIPYEQYF. The DNA for the CDR3 is TGTGCCAGCAGTTACGGTGCAGGGATCCCCTACGAGCAGTACTTC.

V usage is TRBV11-2 and J usage is TRBJ2-1; a weak D match, TRBD2 (6 bases). Trimming left V 5 bases short and J 0 bases short, with 23 bases between. The CDR3 covers 19 residues. Germline lookup yields CDR1 SGHAT and CDR2 FQNNGV. This CDR3 reads CASSPRGAGGMSSYNEQFF. The DNA for the CDR3 is TGTGCCAGCAGCCCCCGCGGGGCCGGCGGCATGAGCTCCTACAATGAGCAGTTCTTC. The full variable domain, in which reference TRBV11-2 and TRBJ2-1 provide the parts outside the CDR3, is EAGVAQSPRYKIIEKRQSVAFWCNPISGHATLYWYQQILGQGPKLLIQFQNNGVVDDSQLPKDRFSAERLKGVDSTLKIQPAKLEDSAVYLCASSPRGAGGMSSYNEQFFGPGTRLTVL.

This chain connects TRBV19 to TRBJ2-2, with no clear D. Germline CDR1 reads LNHDA; CDR2 reads SQIVND (reference sequence). This CDR3 has 11 amino acids. V lost 9 bases to trimming and J lost 7 bases, with 9 bases between them. This CDR3 reads CARDGVGELFF. For the CDR3, the DNA is TGTGCCAGGGACGGAGTCGGGGAGCTGTTTTTT.

The chain combines TRBV28 with TRBJ2-1; 9 bases line up with TRBD1. J was trimmed by 9 bases and V by 6 bases; bases with no gene match: 6. This CDR3 has 13 residues. Germline CDR1 is MDHEN and CDR2 is SYDVKM. The CDR3 is CASRKQGASEQFF. CDR3 nucleotide sequence: TGTGCCAGCAGGAAACAGGGGGCGAGTGAGCAGTTCTTC.

The genes are TRBV7-2 and TRBJ2-2; tentative D call: TRBD2 (5 bases). CDR1 and CDR2 (germline): SGHTA, FQGNSA. The germline V and J ends were trimmed by 3 bases and 7 bases, with 9 bases remaining between them. This CDR3 region has 13 residues. CDR3 sequence reads: CASSFTGIGELFF. The CDR3 nucleotides are TGTGCCAGCAGCTTTACGGGAATCGGGGAGCTGTTTTTT.

Concerning this clone itself: Other nucleotide sequences in the sample specify the same CDR3. This chain connects TRBV28 to TRBJ1-2, with D tentatively TRBD1 (5 bases). V was shortened by 3 bases and J by 4 bases, with 9 bases between the two germline ends. Germline V CDR1 and CDR2: MDHEN, SYDVKM. The CDR3 sequence is 13 residues long. DNA for the CDR3: TGTGCCAGCAGTTTGGGACCGAGCTATGGCTACACCTTC. It specifies CASSLGPSYGYTF.

V is TRBV7-3 and J is TRBJ2-7, with 8 positions matching TRBD1. Per germline, CDR1 SGHTA and CDR2 FQGTGA. The CDR3 has 13 residues. Losses at the gene ends were 4 bases for V and 5 bases for J; bases not matched to a gene: 4. CDR3 loop: CASSSQGAHEQYF. The CDR3, as DNA: TGTGCCAGCAGCTCCCAGGGGGCCCACGAGCAGTACTTC.

This sequence joins TRBV5-5 and TRBJ2-3; D is possibly TRBD1 (5 bases). This CDR3 comprises 14 residues. Germline V lookup: CDR1 SGHKS, CDR2 YYEKEE (reference sequence). Trimming took 2 bases from V and 4 from J, leaving 11 bases between them. Here the CDR3 reads CASSLGQHADTQYF. CDR3 coding DNA: TGTGCCAGCAGCTTAGGACAACATGCAGATACGCAGTATTTT.

V and J are TRBV4-3 and TRBJ2-6; unclear D gene. Trimming cost V 2 bases and J 0 bases, with 11 bases left between them. The CDR3 is 17 residues long. CDR1 is LGHNA and CDR2 is YSLEER in the germline V gene. Here the CDR3 DNA reads TGCGCCAGCAGCCAACCCTCCCTGGGCTCTGGGGCCAACGTCCTGACTTTC. Its protein is CASSQPSLGSGANVLTF.

This clone was detected only once. The chain has TRBV5-1 and TRBJ1-1, with a weak D call TRBD1 (5 bases). The CDR3 is made up of 14 amino acids. V was cut by 1 base and J by 1 base, with 8 bases left in between. Looked up from germline, CDR1 is SGHRS and CDR2 is YFSETQ. The DNA of the CDR3 is TGCGCCAGCAGCTTGCAACAGGCGAACACTGAAGCTTTCTTT. Its protein is CASSLQQANTEAFF. The entire variable domain, with the rest obtained from reference TRBV5-1 and TRBJ1-1, is as follows: KAGVTQTPRYLIKTRGQQVTLSCSPISGHRSVSWYQQTPGQGLQFLFEYFSETQRNKGNFPGRFSGRQFSNSRSEMNVSTLELGDSALYLCASSLQQANTEAFFGQGTRLTVV.

The V call is TRBV4-3, the J call TRBJ2-7; TRBD1 agrees at 9 bases. Germline V lookup: CDR1 LGHNA, CDR2 YSLEER. Unmatched junction bases numbered 9, after V lost 3 bases and J lost 3 bases. The CDR3 consists of 16 residues. The CDR3: CASSQGLRQGGYEQYF. The CDR3, as DNA: TGCGCCAGCAGCCAGGGCCTTCGACAGGGGGGCTACGAGCAGTACTTC.